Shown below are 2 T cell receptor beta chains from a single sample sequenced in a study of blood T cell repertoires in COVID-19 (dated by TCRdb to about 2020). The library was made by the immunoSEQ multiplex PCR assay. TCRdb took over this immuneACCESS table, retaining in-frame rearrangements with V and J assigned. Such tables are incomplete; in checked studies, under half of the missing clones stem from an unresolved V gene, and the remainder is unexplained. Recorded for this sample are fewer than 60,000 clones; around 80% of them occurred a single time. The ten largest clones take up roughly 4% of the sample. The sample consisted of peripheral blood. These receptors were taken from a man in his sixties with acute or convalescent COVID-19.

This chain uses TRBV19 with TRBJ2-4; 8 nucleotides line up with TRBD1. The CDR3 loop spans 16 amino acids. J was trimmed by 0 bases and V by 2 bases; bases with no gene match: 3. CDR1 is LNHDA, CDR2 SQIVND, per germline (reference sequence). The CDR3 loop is CASSIPGGQAKNIQYF. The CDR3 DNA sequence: TGTGCCAGTAGTATACCAGGGGGCCAAGCCAAAAACATTCAGTACTTC.

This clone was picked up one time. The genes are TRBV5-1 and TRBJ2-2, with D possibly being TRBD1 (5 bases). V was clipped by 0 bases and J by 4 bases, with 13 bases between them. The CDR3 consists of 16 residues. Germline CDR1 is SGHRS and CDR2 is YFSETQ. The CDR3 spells CASSLEGHRATGELFF. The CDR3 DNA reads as TGCGCCAGCAGCTTGGAGGGGCATAGAGCCACCGGGGAGCTGTTTTTT. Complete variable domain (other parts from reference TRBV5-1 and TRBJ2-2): KAGVTQTPRYLIKTRGQQVTLSCSPISGHRSVSWYQQTPGQGLQFLFEYFSETQRNKGNFPGRFSGRQFSNSRSEMNVSTLELGDSALYLCASSLEGHRATGELFFGEGSRLTVL.